Listed below are T cell receptor beta chains from one sample, sequenced in a study of tissue T cells after allogeneic stem cell transplantation. Assay: immunoSEQ multiplex PCR; the TCRdb copy retains only in-frame clones and omits some. The table records 8,000 to 10,000 clones, around three fifths of them present only once. The source was tissue from the jejunum, collected at autopsy. The receptors originated from a woman aged 18-55 years with breast cancer. CDR3s include the opening cysteine and the closing phenylalanine or tryptophan. D genes are given only for firm matches. Clone size, where shown, is once, few, many, or a class for clones that have expanded.

TRBJ2-7	TRBV5-1	NA	NA	CASSSYEQYF	TGCGCCAGCAGCTCCTACGAGCAGTACTTC
TRBJ1-1	TRBV7-9	medium-sized	TRBD1	CASSAYRGLNTEAFF	TGTGCCAGCAGCGCGTACAGGGGGCTGAACACTGAAGCTTTCTTT
TRBJ1-1	TRBV5-5	NA	NA	CASSLPSANTEAFF	TGTGCCAGCAGCTTGCCGTCAGCCAACACTGAAGCTTTCTTT
TRBJ1-1	TRBV7-8	NA	NA	CASSDRTVNTEAFF	TGTGCCAGCAGCGACCGGACAGTCAACACTGAAGCTTTCTTT
TRBJ1-6	TRBV27	NA	TRBD1	CASSFESTGSSYNSPLHF	TGTGCCAGCAGTTTTGAATCGACAGGGAGCTCCTATAATTCACCCCTCCACTTT
TRBJ1-1	TRBV5-1	once	NA	CASRVGTTEAFF	TGCGCCAGCAGGGTCGGCACCACTGAAGCTTTCTTT
TRBJ2-1	TRBV9	NA	NA	CASSVPGTYNEQFF	TGTGCCAGCAGCGTGCCAGGGACCTACAATGAGCAGTTCTTC
TRBJ2-1	TRBV20-1	few	NA	CSTDENEQFF	TGCAGCACCGACGAAAATGAGCAGTTCTTC
TRBJ1-2	TRBV6-1	NA	NA	CASSEWEISHNYGYTF	TGTGCCAGCAGTGAATGGGAAATCTCCCATAACTATGGCTACACCTTC
TRBJ2-5	TRBV5-4	once	TRBD1	CASSYPGQGRQETQYF	TGTGCCAGCAGCTACCCGGGACAGGGTCGACAAGAGACCCAGTACTTC
TRBJ1-3	TRBV19	NA	NA	CATSESAGNTIYF	TGTGCCACCTCCGAGAGCGCTGGAAACACCATATATTTT
TRBJ2-7	TRBV9	NA	NA	CASSVGSVGEQYF	TGTGCCAGCAGCGTAGGTTCGGTTGGCGAGCAGTACTTC
TRBJ2-7	TRBV9	few	TRBD2	CASSSGLADYEQYF	TGTGCCAGCAGCAGTGGACTAGCGGACTACGAGCAGTACTTC
TRBJ2-7	TRBV6-2/TRBV6-3	few	NA	CASSFVGGYYEQYF	TGTGCCAGCAGTTTTGTGGGGGGATACTACGAGCAGTACTTC
TRBJ1-1	TRBV6-1	NA	NA	CASSEGAGDWGEAFF	TGTGCCAGCAGTGAGGGGGCAGGGGATTGGGGTGAAGCTTTCTTT